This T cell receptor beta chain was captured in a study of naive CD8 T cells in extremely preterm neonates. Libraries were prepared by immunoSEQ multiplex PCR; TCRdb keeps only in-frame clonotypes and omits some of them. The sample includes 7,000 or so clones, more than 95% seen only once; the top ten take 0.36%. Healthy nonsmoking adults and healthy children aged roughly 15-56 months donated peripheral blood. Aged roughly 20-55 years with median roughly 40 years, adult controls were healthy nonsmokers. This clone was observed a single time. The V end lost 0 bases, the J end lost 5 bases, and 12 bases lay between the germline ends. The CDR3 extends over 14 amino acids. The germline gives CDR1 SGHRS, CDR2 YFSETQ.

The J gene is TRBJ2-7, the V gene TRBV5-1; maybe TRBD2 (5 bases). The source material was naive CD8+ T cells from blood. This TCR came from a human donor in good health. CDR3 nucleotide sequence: TGCGCCAGCAGCTTGGGCGGAGGCACAAACGAGCAGTACTTC. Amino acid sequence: CASSLGGGTNEQYF.